The 13 T cell receptor beta chains below were found in one sample sequenced in a study of T-cell reconstitution after alpha-beta-depleted transplantation in children. Construction of the TCRbeta library involved unique molecular identifiers. TCRdb re-called the PCR reads with MiXCR, one entry per CDR3 protein. Of approximately 490,000 distinct CDR3 sequences in the sample, about 10% are singletons; the top ten hold approximately 2%. The sample here was PBMCs, taken before TCRalphabeta/CD19-depleted stem cell transplant. All receptors come from a child aged 2 to 9 with inherited bone marrow failure, due to receive a stem cell transplant.

This clonotype was counted ten times or more. V gene TRBV5-1 combines with J gene TRBJ2-7; maybe TRBD1 (6 bases). The V and J ends lost 2 bases and 6 bases respectively, with 9 bases between them. Germline V gives CDR1 SGHRS, CDR2 YFSETQ. The CDR3 is made up of 12 amino acids. The CDR3 coding sequence is TGCGCCAGCAGCTTACAGGGTTTCGAGCAGTACTTC. This sequence encodes CASSLQGFEQYF.

The table lists this clonotype with many counts. V is TRBV11-2 and J is TRBJ2-5; no reliable D call. This CDR3 comprises 14 residues. Trimming shortened V by 5 bases and J by 3 bases, and 13 bases separated the two germline ends. Germline CDR1 and CDR2: SGHAT and FQNNGV. The DNA of the CDR3 is TGTGCCAGCAGCCCACGGACCAAGAAAGAGACCCAGTACTTC. It yields the protein CASSPRTKKETQYF.

This rearrangement joins TRBV6-5 to TRBJ2-6; 12 positions match TRBD1. Germline values: CDR1 MNHEY, CDR2 SVGAGI. The ends lost 2 bases at V and 4 bases at J; junction bases unmatched: 6. This CDR3 is built from 18 residues. The CDR3 DNA follows: TGTGCCAGCAGTTACGGGGGACAGGGGGCGCTCGGGGCCAACGTCCTGACTTTC. It specifies CASSYGGQGALGANVLTF.

The rearrangement uses TRBV5-1 and TRBJ2-3; D is perhaps TRBD1 (6 bases). This CDR3 spans 18 amino acids. V was cut by 0 bases and J by 1 base, with 18 bases left in between. In germline, CDR1 is SGHRS, CDR2 YFSETQ. CDR3 in amino acids: CASSLGGTLGTRTDTQYF. The CDR3 nucleotides read TGCGCCAGCAGCTTGGGGGGGACATTGGGAACACGCACAGATACGCAGTATTTT. Complete variable domain (other parts from reference TRBV5-1 and TRBJ2-3): KAGVTQTPRYLIKTRGQQVTLSCSPISGHRSVSWYQQTPGQGLQFLFEYFSETQRNKGNFPGRFSGRQFSNSRSEMNVSTLELGDSALYLCASSLGGTLGTRTDTQYFGPGTRLTVL.

This clonotype was counted at least ten times. This chain joins TRBV7-2 and TRBJ2-5; D is undetermined. Germline lookup yields CDR1 SGHTA and CDR2 FQGNSA. Trimming cost V 5 bases and J 1 base, with 11 bases left between them. The CDR3 totals 14 residues. The CDR3 DNA is TGTGCCAGCAGCCGACCGGGCACCCAAGAGACCCAGTACTTC. Translated, it gives CASSRPGTQETQYF.

This clonotype was seen ten or more times. The rearrangement joins TRBV24-1 to TRBJ2-1; 10 bases fit TRBD2. J lost 9 bases, V lost 1 base, and 14 bases had no gene match. Germline CDR1 is KGHDR and CDR2 is SFDVKD. The CDR3 covers 18 residues. CDR3 nucleotide sequence: TGTGCCACCAGTGATTTAAGGACCTTAGCGGGAGGCCGTCCTGAGCAGTTCTTC. This gives the protein CATSDLRTLAGGRPEQFF.

A remark on this clonotype: Just one base apart from a much larger clone, this may be a read error. V is TRBV20-1 and J is TRBJ2-2, with no clear D. This CDR3 is built from 13 residues. The V and J ends lost 6 bases and 4 bases respectively, with 12 bases between them. Germline V lookup: CDR1 DFQATT, CDR2 SNEGSKA (reference sequence). CDR3 in amino acids: CSAKDRATGELFF. The DNA of the CDR3 is TGCAGTGCAAAGGACCGGGCCACCGGGGAGCTGTTTTTT.

This clonotype was counted ten times or more. The chain has TRBV29-1 and TRBJ2-5, with D maybe TRBD2 (6 bases). The CDR3 sequence is 14 residues long. The V end lost 5 bases, the J end lost 4 bases, and 17 bases lay between the germline ends. Germline CDR1 reads SQVTM; CDR2 reads ANQGSEA. This CDR3 is CSVLGGTGRETQYF. The CDR3 region has the DNA TGCAGCGTTTTAGGCGGGACCGGCCGAGAGACCCAGTACTTC.

This clonotype showed up many times. The junction departs from germline at one end; a sequencing error may be responsible. The chain couples TRBV2 to TRBJ2-3; D not resolved. Germline V CDR1 and CDR2: SNHLY, FYNNEI. The CDR3 has 13 amino acids. CDR3 in amino acids: CASREDNPDTQYF. In nucleotides, the CDR3 is TGTGCCAGCAGAGAAGACAACCCAGATACGCAGTATTTT.

This clonotype was seen ten or more times. The V and J genes are TRBV24-1 and TRBJ1-2; D is unclear. The ends were cut back, 4 bases at V and 6 bases at J, with 8 bases in the middle. CDR1 is KGHDR and CDR2 is SFDVKD in the germline V gene. The CDR3 length is 12 residues. DNA of the CDR3: TGTGCCACCAGTGACTCTGATGATGGCTACACCTTC. Translating gives CATSDSDDGYTF.

This clonotype was observed a handful of times. The chain links TRBV15 to TRBJ2-5, with 11 bases identical to TRBD2. Germline trimming cut 6 bases from V and 5 bases from J; bases unmatched to any gene: 5. There are 14 residues in the CDR3. Germline assignment: CDR1 LNHNV and CDR2 YYDKDF (reference sequence). The CDR3 DNA is TGTGCCACCAGGGCGACTAGCGGGACGGAGACCCAGTACTTC. Translated: CATRATSGTETQYF.

This clonotype came up many times. J is TRBJ2-5 and V is TRBV15; D uncertain. The CDR3 runs to 13 residues. Germline assignment: CDR1 LNHNV and CDR2 YYDKDF (reference sequence). Trimming shortened V by 0 bases and J by 4 bases, and 6 bases separated the two germline ends. This CDR3 reads CATSREGRETQYF. The CDR3 nucleotides read TGTGCCACCAGCAGAGAAGGGCGAGAGACCCAGTACTTC. Drawing the rest from reference TRBV15 and TRBJ2-5, the complete variable domain is DAMVIQNPRYQVTQFGKPVTLSCSQTLNHNVMYWYQQKSSQAPKLLFHYYDKDFNNEADTPDNFQSRRPNTSFCFLDIRSPGLGDTAMYLCATSREGRETQYFGPGTRLLVL.

The V and J genes are TRBV28 and TRBJ2-7, with D unresolved. CDR1 is MDHEN, CDR2 SYDVKM, per germline. Trimming removed 6 bases at V and 0 bases at J, with 12 bases between. CDR3 size: 14 residues. DNA of the CDR3: TGTGCCAGCAGCCCCCCACCGGCCTCCTACGAGCAGTACTTC. Protein product: CASSPPPASYEQYF.